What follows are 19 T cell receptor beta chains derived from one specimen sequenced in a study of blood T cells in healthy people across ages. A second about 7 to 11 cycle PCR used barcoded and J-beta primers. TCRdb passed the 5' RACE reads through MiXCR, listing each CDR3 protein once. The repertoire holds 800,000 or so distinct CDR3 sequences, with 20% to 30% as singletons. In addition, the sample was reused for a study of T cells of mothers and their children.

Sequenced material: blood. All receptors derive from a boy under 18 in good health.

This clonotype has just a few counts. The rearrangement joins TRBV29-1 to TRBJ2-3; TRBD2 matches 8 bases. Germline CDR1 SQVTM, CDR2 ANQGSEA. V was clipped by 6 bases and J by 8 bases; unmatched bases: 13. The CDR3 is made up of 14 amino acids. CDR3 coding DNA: TGCAGCGTAACACTAGCGGCAAGCCGCGTTACGCAGTATTTT. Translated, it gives CSVTLAASRVTQYF.

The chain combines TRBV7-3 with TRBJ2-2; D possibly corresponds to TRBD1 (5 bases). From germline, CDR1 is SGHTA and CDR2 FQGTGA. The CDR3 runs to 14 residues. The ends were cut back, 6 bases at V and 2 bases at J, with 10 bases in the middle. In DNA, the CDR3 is TGTGCCAGCAGGGGGCGGACCAACACCGGGGAGCTGTTTTTT. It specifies CASRGRTNTGELFF.

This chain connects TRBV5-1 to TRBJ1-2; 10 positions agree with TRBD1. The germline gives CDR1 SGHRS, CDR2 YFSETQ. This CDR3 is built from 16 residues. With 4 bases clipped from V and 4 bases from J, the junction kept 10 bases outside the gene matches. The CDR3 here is CASSPTGTGEAYGYTF. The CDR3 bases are TGCGCCAGCAGCCCTACCGGGACAGGGGAGGCCTATGGCTACACCTTC.

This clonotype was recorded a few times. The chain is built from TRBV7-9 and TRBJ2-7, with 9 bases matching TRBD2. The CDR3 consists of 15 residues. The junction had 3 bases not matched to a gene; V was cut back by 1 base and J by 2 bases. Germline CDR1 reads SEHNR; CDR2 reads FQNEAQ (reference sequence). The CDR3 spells CASSLGLAEAYEQYF. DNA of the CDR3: TGTGCCAGCAGCTTAGGACTAGCGGAGGCCTACGAGCAGTACTTC.

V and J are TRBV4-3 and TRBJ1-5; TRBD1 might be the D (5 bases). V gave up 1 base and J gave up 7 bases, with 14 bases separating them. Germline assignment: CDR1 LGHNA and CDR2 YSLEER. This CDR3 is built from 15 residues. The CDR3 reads CASSQGAPQGQPQHF. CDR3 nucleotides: TGCGCCAGCAGCCAAGGGGCACCCCAGGGCCAGCCCCAGCATTTT.

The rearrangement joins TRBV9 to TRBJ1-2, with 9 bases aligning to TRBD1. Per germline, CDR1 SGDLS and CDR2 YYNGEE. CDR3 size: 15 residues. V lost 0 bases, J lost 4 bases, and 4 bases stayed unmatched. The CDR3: CASSVEQGAGYGYTF. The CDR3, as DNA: TGTGCCAGCAGCGTAGAACAGGGGGCGGGCTATGGCTACACCTTC.

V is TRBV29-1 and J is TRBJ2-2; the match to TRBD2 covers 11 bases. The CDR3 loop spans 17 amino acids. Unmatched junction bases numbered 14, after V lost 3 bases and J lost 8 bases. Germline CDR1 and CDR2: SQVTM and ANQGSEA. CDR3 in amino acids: CSVDTATSGGLNGELFF. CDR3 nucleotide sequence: TGCAGCGTTGATACTGCAACTAGCGGGGGCCTCAATGGGGAGCTGTTTTTT.

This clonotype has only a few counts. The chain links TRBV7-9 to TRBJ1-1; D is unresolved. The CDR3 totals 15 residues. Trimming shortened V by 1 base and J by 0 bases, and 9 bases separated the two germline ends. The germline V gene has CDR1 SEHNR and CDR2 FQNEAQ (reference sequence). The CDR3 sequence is CASSLEGQMNTEAFF. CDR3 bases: TGTGCCAGCAGCTTAGAAGGCCAGATGAACACTGAAGCTTTCTTT.

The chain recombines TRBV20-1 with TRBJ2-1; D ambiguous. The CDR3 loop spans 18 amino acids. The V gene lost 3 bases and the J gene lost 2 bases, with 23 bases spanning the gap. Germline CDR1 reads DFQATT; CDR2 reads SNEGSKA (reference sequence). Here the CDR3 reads CSASSRKLLGVPYNEQFF. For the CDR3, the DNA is TGCAGTGCTAGTAGCCGTAAACTCCTCGGAGTACCCTACAATGAGCAGTTCTTC.

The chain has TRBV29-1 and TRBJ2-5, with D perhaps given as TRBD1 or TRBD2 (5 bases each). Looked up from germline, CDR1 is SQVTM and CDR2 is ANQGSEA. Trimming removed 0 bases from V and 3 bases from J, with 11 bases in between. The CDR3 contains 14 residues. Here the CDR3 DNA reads TGCAGCGTTGAAGATTGGGACGGAAAAGAGACCCAGTACTTC. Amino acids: CSVEDWDGKETQYF.

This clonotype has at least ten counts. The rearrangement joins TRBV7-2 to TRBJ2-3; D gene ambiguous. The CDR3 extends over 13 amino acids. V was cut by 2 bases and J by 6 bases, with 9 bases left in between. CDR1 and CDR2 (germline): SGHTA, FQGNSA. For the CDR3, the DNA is TGTGCCAGCAGCTTAATAACGCCGGATACGCAGTATTTT. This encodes CASSLITPDTQYF.

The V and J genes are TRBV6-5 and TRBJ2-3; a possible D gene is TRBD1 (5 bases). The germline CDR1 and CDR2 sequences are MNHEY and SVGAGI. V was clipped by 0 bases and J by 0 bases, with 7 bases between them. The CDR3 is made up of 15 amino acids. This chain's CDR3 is CASSYSRQSTDTQYF. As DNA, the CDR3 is TGTGCCAGCAGTTACTCGAGACAGAGCACAGATACGCAGTATTTT.

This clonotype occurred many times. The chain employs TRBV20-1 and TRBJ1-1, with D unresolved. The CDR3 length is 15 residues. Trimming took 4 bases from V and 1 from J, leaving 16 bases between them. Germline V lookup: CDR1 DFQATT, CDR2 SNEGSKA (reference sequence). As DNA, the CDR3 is TGCAGTGCTATCTCCGCACAGACCAAGAACACTGAAGCTTTCTTT. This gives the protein CSAISAQTKNTEAFF.

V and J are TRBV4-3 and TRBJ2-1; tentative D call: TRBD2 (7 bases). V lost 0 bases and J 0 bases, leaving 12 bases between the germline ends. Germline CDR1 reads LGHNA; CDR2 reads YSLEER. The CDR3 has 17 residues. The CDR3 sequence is CASSQDGGGASYNEQFF. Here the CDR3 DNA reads TGCGCCAGCAGCCAAGATGGAGGGGGGGCCTCCTACAATGAGCAGTTCTTC.

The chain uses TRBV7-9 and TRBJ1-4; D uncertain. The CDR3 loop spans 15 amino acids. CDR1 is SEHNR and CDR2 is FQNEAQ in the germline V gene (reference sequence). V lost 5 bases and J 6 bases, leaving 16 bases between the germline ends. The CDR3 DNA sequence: TGTGCCAGCAGCCCAACCACCGCGGGAGATGAAAAACTGTTTTTT. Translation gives CASSPTTAGDEKLFF.

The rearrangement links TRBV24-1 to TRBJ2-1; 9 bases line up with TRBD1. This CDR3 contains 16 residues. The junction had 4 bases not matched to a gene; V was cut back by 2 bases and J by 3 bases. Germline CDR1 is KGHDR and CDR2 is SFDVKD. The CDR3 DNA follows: TGTGCCACCAGTGATTCCGGGACAGGGAACTACAATGAGCAGTTCTTC. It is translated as CATSDSGTGNYNEQFF.

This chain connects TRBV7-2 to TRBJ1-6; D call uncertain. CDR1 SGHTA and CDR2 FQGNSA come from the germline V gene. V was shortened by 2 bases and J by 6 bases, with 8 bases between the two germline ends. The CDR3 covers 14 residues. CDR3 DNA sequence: TGTGCCAGCAGCTTAAGCTCGCTTAATTCACCCCTCCACTTT. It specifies CASSLSSLNSPLHF. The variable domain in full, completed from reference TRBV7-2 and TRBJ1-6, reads GAGVSQSPSNKVTEKGKDVELRCDPISGHTALYWYRQSLGQGLEFLIYFQGNSAPDKSGLPSDRFSAERTGGSVSTLTIQRTQQEDSAVYLCASSLSSLNSPLHFGNGTRLTVT.

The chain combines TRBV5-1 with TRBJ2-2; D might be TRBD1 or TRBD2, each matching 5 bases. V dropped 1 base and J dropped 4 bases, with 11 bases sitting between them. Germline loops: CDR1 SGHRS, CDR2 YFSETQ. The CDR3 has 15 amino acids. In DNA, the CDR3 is TGCGCCAGCAGCTTGCTTCAGGGACGCACCGGGGAGCTGTTTTTT. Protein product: CASSLLQGRTGELFF.

CDR3 DNA: TGTGCCAGCAGCCGAAGGGGCAGGGGCGTAAGTACAGATACGCAGTATTTT. Residues: CASSRRGRGVSTDTQYF. The chain employs TRBV28 and TRBJ2-3; possible D gene TRBD1, 6 bases. CDR1 is MDHEN, CDR2 SYDVKM, per germline. The CDR3 contains 17 residues. Trimming removed 6 bases from V and 3 bases from J, with 22 bases in between.